This T cell receptor (beta chain) stems from a study of blood T cell repertoires in COVID-19. TCRdb keeps only in-frame clones here, not all; method: immunoSEQ multiplex PCR. The profile shows over 65,000 clones, 80% of them singletons. The CDR3 consists of 16 residues. V gave up 2 bases and J gave up 1 base, with 12 bases separating them. Per the germline V gene, CDR1 is MNHNS and CDR2 is SASEGT. Material for sequencing was peripheral blood. V is TRBV6-1 and J is TRBJ1-5; D is undetermined. The sequence derives from a woman in her thirties or forties with active or convalescent COVID-19. DNA of the CDR3: TGTGCCAGCAGTGAACCTACAGCCACGAGCAATCAGCCCCAGCATTTT. This gives the protein CASSEPTATSNQPQHF.